The T cell receptor (beta chain) under discussion was sequenced for a study of control samples from healthy donors and cancer patients. Germline V gene sequence: CDR1 SGHVS, CDR2 FNYEAQ. The CDR3 extends over 14 amino acids. Trimming took 5 bases from V and 6 from J, leaving 14 bases between them. Repertoires were generated with immunoSEQ multiplex PCR, while TCRdb's copy carries only in-frame clones and drops some. The table records approximately 54,000 clones, roughly 90% of them present only once. V is TRBV7-6 and J is TRBJ2-1; TRBD2 is a possible D gene (7 bases). The sample comprised PBMCs. The TCR originated in a man aged 50 to 60 with head and neck cancer. The chain's CDR3 is CASSPEGGGNEQFF. CDR3 DNA sequence: TGTGCCAGCAGCCCAGAGGGGGGGGGCAATGAGCAGTTCTTC.